This TCR beta chain was retrieved from a study of blood T cell repertoires in COVID-19. TCRdb keeps only in-frame clones here, not all; method: immunoSEQ multiplex PCR. The sample yields hundreds of thousands of clones, more than 85% seen once. Remarks on this clone: Other DNA sequences in the same sample also yield this CDR3.

CDR1 KGHSH and CDR2 LQKENI come from the germline V gene. The CDR3 is 14 residues long. The ends were cut back, 2 bases at V and 1 base at J, with 7 bases in the middle. The sequence derives from a woman aged 25 to 39 with acute or convalescent COVID-19. The sequencing sample was made of peripheral blood. The rearrangement joins TRBV18 to TRBJ2-3; no firm D call. Here the CDR3 DNA reads TGTGCCAGCTCACCAGGGCAAGGCACAGATACGCAGTATTTT. This codes for CASSPGQGTDTQYF.